A selection of T cell receptor beta chains follows, all from one sample in a study of blood T cell repertoires in COVID-19. TCRdb keeps only in-frame clones here, not all; method: immunoSEQ multiplex PCR. The sample yields 84,000 or so clones, 70% to 90% seen once. Sequenced: peripheral blood. The receptors were gathered from a woman in her seventies with active or convalescent COVID-19. Each CDR3 is given with its conserved first and last residue. A D gene is named only where the DNA matches it firmly. Size is omitted from some rows. Given values are once, few, many or a class for expanded clones.

V	J	size	D	DNA	CDR3
TRBV7-2	TRBJ1-6	.	.	TGTGCCAGCAGCCTCGACACTCAGATGTATAATTCACCCCTCCACTTT	CASSLDTQMYNSPLHF
TRBV29-1	TRBJ2-3	.	TRBD1	TGCAGCGGTGGACAGGGACGCACAGATACGCAGTATTTT	CSGGQGRTDTQYF
TRBV7-9	TRBJ2-3	.	TRBD2	TGTGCCAGCAGCTCATTGGGACTAGCAACAGATACGCAGTATTTT	CASSSLGLATDTQYF
TRBV5-1	TRBJ2-7	once	.	TGCGCCAGCAGCGCTACCCTTGAACCCTACGAGCAGTACTTC	CASSATLEPYEQYF
TRBV6-5	TRBJ1-1	.	.	TGTGCCAGCAGAGGGGCCGGCATTAGCACTGAAGCTTTCTTT	CASRGAGISTEAFF
TRBV2	TRBJ1-2	.	TRBD1	TGTGCCAGCAGTGGAGGACAGGTTGAGAACTATGGCTACACCTTC	CASSGGQVENYGYTF
TRBV28	TRBJ2-3	.	.	TGTGCCAGCAGTCAGAGGGGGTTAGTAGATACGCAGTATTTT	CASSQRGLVDTQYF
TRBV4-1	TRBJ1-5	once	.	TGCGCCAGCAGCCCGACGGAGCGTCAGCCCCAGCATTTT	CASSPTERQPQHF
TRBV4-2	TRBJ2-2	.	.	TGTGCCAGCAGCCGGACGGGGATGACCGGGGAGCTGTTTTTT	CASSRTGMTGELFF
TRBV5-4	TRBJ2-2	.	TRBD2	TGTGCCAGCAGCCAGGCGGGGGGGTTAAACACCGGGGAGCTGTTTTTT	CASSQAGGLNTGELFF
TRBV28	TRBJ1-2	.	.	TGTGCCAGCAGTACTACGGGCGCGGGAACTAACTATGGCTACACCTTC	CASSTTGAGTNYGYTF
TRBV28	TRBJ1-2	.	.	TGTGCCAGCAGGGTGACAGGAGCGAGCTACACCTTC	CASRVTGASYTF
TRBV15	TRBJ2-3	few	.	TGTGCCACCAGCTCTGGCGGCCGCACAGATACGCAGTATTTT	CATSSGGRTDTQYF
TRBV9	TRBJ1-5	.	TRBD1	TGTGCCAGCAGTCCAGGACAGGGACGTCAGCCCCAGCATTTT	CASSPGQGRQPQHF
TRBV19	TRBJ1-1	.	.	TGTGCCAGTAGTATACAGGTGAACACTGAAGCTTTCTTT	CASSIQVNTEAFF
TRBV5-1	TRBJ2-3	.	.	TGCGCCAGCAGCTTGCGGCCAGGGGCAGATACGCAGTATTTT	CASSLRPGADTQYF
TRBV4-3	TRBJ2-3	few	.	TGCGCCAGCAGCCAAGCAGTGACTAGGGTATCAGATACGCAGTATTTT	CASSQAVTRVSDTQYF
TRBV4-1	TRBJ1-3	.	.	TGCGCCAGCAGCCAAGAGGGCAGATCTGGAAACACCATATATTTT	CASSQEGRSGNTIYF
TRBV28	TRBJ1-3	.	TRBD1	TGTGCCAGCAGAGGAGACAGGGTACACACCATATATTTT	CASRGDRVHTIYF
TRBV5-1	TRBJ1-2	.	TRBD1	TGCGCCAGCAGCTTGGGCGTAAACGGCAGGGGGTATTCGAACTATGGCTACACCTTC	CASSLGVNGRGYSNYGYTF
TRBV24-1	TRBJ1-1	.	TRBD1	TGTGCCACCAGTGACCCCCGGACAGGGGACACTGAAGCTTTCTTT	CATSDPRTGDTEAFF
TRBV6-2/TRBV6-3	TRBJ2-1	.	TRBD2	TGTGCCAGCAGTTTGGCGGGGGGGCGGTACAATGAGCAGTTCTTC	CASSLAGGRYNEQFF
TRBV20-1	TRBJ1-1	once	TRBD1	TGCAGTGCTAGAGGACAGGGCCTAGCTTTCTTT	CSARGQGLAFF
TRBV7-2	TRBJ1-1	.	.	TGTGCCAGCAGCTCGTTTCTTGAAGCTTTCTTT	CASSSFLEAFF
TRBV28	TRBJ2-7	.	.	TGTGCCAGCAGTACAGGAGGGACCTACGAGCAGTACTTC	CASSTGGTYEQYF
TRBV14	TRBJ1-2	.	TRBD1	TGTGCCAGCAGCCAAGTCTCCCGGGGGCCGGGACAGGGCCCCGGTGGCTACACCTTC	CASSQVSRGPGQGPGGYTF
TRBV4-2	TRBJ2-7	.	.	TGTGCCAGCAGCCAAGATTCGGGGGATGCCTACGAGCAGTACTTC	CASSQDSGDAYEQYF
TRBV20-1	TRBJ2-3	.	.	TGCAGTGCTTCGGCAGATACGCAGTATTTT	CSASADTQYF
TRBV28	TRBJ1-2	.	TRBD1	TGTGCCAGCAGTTCGGGACAGGGAAACTATGGCTACACCTTC	CASSSGQGNYGYTF
TRBV9	TRBJ2-3	.	.	TGTGCCAGCAGCGTATTGTCAGGGGCGGTTAGCACAGATACGCAGTATTTT	CASSVLSGAVSTDTQYF
TRBV4-1	TRBJ1-2	.	.	TGCGCCAGCAGCCAACTGTCAGGGGCTTTCTTAGCGGGTTATGGCTACACCTTC	CASSQLSGAFLAGYGYTF
TRBV6-5	TRBJ1-2	.	.	TGTGCCAGCAGTTACTCGGACTTAGCCTATGGCTACACCTTC	CASSYSDLAYGYTF
TRBV11-2	TRBJ2-7	few	TRBD2	TGTGCCAGCAGACCGGGACTAGCCTACGAGCAGTACTTC	CASRPGLAYEQYF
TRBV2	TRBJ2-2	.	.	TGTGCCAGCAAGTCGGAGATGACCACCGGGGAGCTGTTTTTT	CASKSEMTTGELFF
TRBV7-8	TRBJ1-3	few	TRBD1	TGTGCCAGCAGCTCCACAGGGGGCTCTGGAAACACCATATATTTT	CASSSTGGSGNTIYF
TRBV6-6	TRBJ1-6	.	.	TGTGCCAGCATCCGAGGCAGGGCCCTGTCGGAGCCCCTCCACTTT	CASIRGRALSEPLHF
TRBV19	TRBJ1-5	.	.	TGTGCCAGTAGTCCCCAGGGCAGGGTCGATCAGCCCCAGCATTTT	CASSPQGRVDQPQHF
TRBV5-1	TRBJ2-5	.	.	TGCGCCAGCAGCTTGGCCCAGGGGATACAAGAGACCCAGTACTTC	CASSLAQGIQETQYF
TRBV10-1	TRBJ2-7	.	TRBD2	TGCGCCAGCAGTGAGTCCCCCGCCGGGGGGGGGCAGTACTTC	CASSESPAGGGQYF
TRBV2	TRBJ1-1	.	.	TGTGCCAGCAGTGAAAACGGTAGGGAGTACACTGAAGCTTTCTTT	CASSENGREYTEAFF